This TCR beta chain was recovered during a study of T cells in Graves' hyperthyroidism and ophthalmopathy. Exclusion of patients followed from uncontrolled infection, other autoimmune disease, pregnancy or lactation. This clonotype was detected ten times or more. Authors of the study amplified TCR beta CDR3 regions from RNA transcripts. The HTBI primer set was used in a first-round RT-PCR of the TCR CDR3. TCRdb recomputed calls from the multiplex PCR reads with MiXCR, one row per CDR3 protein. The table records 200,000 to 250,000 distinct CDR3 sequences, around 25% of them present only once. The CDR3 runs to 14 residues. V dropped 7 bases and J dropped 7; count of bases not matched to a gene: 8. Looked up from germline, CDR1 is SNHLY and CDR2 is FYNNEI.

This sequence originates from a woman aged 40 to 49 with Graves' ophthalmopathy. Sequenced material: blood. The chain recombines TRBV2 with TRBJ2-2; 8 bases align to TRBD2. CDR3 bases: TGTGCCAGCATGGTCGGGAGGGCCCTCGGGGAGCTGTTTTTT. Translated, it gives CASMVGRALGELFF.